The clone carrying this T cell receptor beta chain was picked up one time. V trimming: 4 bases; J trimming: 6 bases; junction bases outside the gene matches: 6. Per the germline V gene, CDR1 is MNHNS and CDR2 is SASEGT. The CDR3 runs 15 residues. TCRdb re-derived calls from the RT-PCR reads in MiXCR, one entry per CDR3 protein. Of 550,000 to 750,000 distinct CDR3 sequences detected, 14% appear once; the ten largest clones hold about 3.6%. V gene TRBV6-1 combines with J gene TRBJ1-4; 9 bases are shared with TRBD1. Sequencing was carried out using memory CD4+ T cells from blood. The receptor comes from a female donor in good health, serving as a healthy control. CDR3 DNA: TGTGCCAGCAGTGTCCCGGGACAGGGAGATGAAAAACTGTTTTTT. Its translation: CASSVPGQGDEKLFF.